One sample yielded the 2 T cell receptor beta chains listed below, sequenced in a study of shared clonotypes between healthy human individuals. CD8 cells classed as naive were CD45RO-negative and positively selected for CCR7, excluding terminally differentiated effector memory CD45RA+ cells. Sequenced by immunoSEQ multiplex PCR; TCRdb stores in-frame clones only, minus some. The sample consists of 600,000 or so clones, roughly 95% of them appearing once. The sample comprised naive CD8+ T cells sorted from blood. The receptors stem from a woman aged 25-40 years in good health.

This rearrangement joins TRBV9 to TRBJ2-1, with TRBD2 matching over 14 bases. V was pared by 4 bases and J by 7 bases, with 7 bases of the junction left unmatched. The CDR3 extends over 16 amino acids. The germline gives CDR1 SGDLS, CDR2 YYNGEE. The CDR3 loop reads CASSPGTSGSRNEQFF. The CDR3 bases are TGTGCCAGCAGCCCCGGGACTAGCGGGAGTAGGAATGAGCAGTTCTTC.

The genes are TRBV27 and TRBJ1-1; TRBD1 matches at 8 bases. The length of the CDR3 is 17 residues. J gave up 0 bases and V 3 bases, and 9 bases lay outside the gene matches. The V gene's germline CDR1 is MNHEY and CDR2 SMNVEV (reference sequence). This chain's CDR3 is CASSFSGQGALNTEAFF. CDR3 DNA sequence: TGTGCCAGCAGTTTTTCCGGACAGGGCGCCCTGAACACTGAAGCTTTCTTT.